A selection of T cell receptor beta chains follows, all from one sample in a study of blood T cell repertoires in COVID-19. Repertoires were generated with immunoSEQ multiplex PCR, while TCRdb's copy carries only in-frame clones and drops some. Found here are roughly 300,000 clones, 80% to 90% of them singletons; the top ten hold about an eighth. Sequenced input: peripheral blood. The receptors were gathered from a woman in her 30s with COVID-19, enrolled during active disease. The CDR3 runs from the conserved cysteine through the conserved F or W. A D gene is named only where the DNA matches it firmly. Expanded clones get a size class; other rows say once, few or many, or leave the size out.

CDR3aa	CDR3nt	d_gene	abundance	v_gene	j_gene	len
CASSRNRGGSAEAFF	TGTGCCAGCAGCCGAAACAGGGGCGGATCGGCTGAAGCTTTCTTT	TRBD1	.	TRBV7-9	TRBJ1-1	15
CASSQVNEQYF	TGTGCCAGCAGCCAAGTTAACGAGCAGTACTTC	.	few	TRBV14	TRBJ2-7	11
CASSYYGSTEAFF	TGTGCCAGCAGTTACTATGGTAGCACTGAAGCTTTCTTT	.	.	TRBV6-5	TRBJ1-1	13
CASAGWANEKLFF	TGTGCCAGCGCGGGGTGGGCTAATGAAAAACTGTTTTTT	.	.	TRBV7-2	TRBJ1-4	13
CASTKARGIAYGYTF	TGTGCCAGCACCAAGGCCAGGGGCATAGCCTATGGCTACACCTTC	.	.	TRBV27	TRBJ1-2	15
CASTITGVPTGELFF	TGTGCCAGTACCATAACAGGGGTGCCCACCGGGGAGCTGTTTTTT	TRBD1	.	TRBV19	TRBJ2-2	15
CASSTHQGAEGYTF	TGTGCCAGTAGTACCCATCAGGGGGCGGAAGGCTACACCTTC	TRBD1	.	TRBV19	TRBJ1-2	14
CASSYLMTTVEAFF	TGTGCCAGCAGCTACCTCATGACAACTGTTGAAGCTTTCTTT	.	.	TRBV14	TRBJ1-1	14
CASSLQRGLYYEQYF	.	.	.	TRBV7-9	TRBJ2-7	15
CASSELRENTEAFF	TGCGCCAGCAGTGAGCTCAGGGAGAACACTGAAGCTTTCTTT	.	few	TRBV10-2	TRBJ1-1	14
CASSHLLRGNEQFF	TGCGCCAGCAGCCACCTCTTAAGAGGGAATGAGCAGTTCTTC	.	once	TRBV4-1	TRBJ2-1	14
CARIVADTQYF	TGTGCCAGAATAGTAGCAGATACGCAGTATTTT	.	few	TRBV2	TRBJ2-3	11
CASSFGGQETQYF	TGTGCCAGCAGTTTCGGTGGCCAAGAGACCCAGTACTTC	.	.	TRBV12-3/TRBV12-4	TRBJ2-5	13
CASSASRSGGGNTEAFF	TGTGCCAGCAGTGCTTCCCGGTCGGGAGGGGGAAACACTGAAGCTTTCTTT	.	.	TRBV2	TRBJ1-1	17
CASRTGNTEAFF	TGTGCCAGTAGAACAGGGAATACTGAAGCTTTCTTT	.	.	TRBV19	TRBJ1-1	12
CASIRGGHNEQFF	TGTGCCAGCATCCGGGGGGGGCACAATGAGCAGTTCTTC	TRBD2	once	TRBV28	TRBJ2-1	13
CASSQVGASEQYF	TGCGCCAGCAGCCAAGTAGGGGCGTCCGAGCAGTACTTC	.	.	TRBV4-1	TRBJ2-7	13
CASSVTSGGTDTQYF	TGTGCCAGCAGTGTTACTAGCGGGGGCACAGATACGCAGTATTTT	TRBD2	.	TRBV2	TRBJ2-3	15
CSVDVFQETQYF	TGCAGCGTTGACGTCTTTCAAGAGACCCAGTACTTC	.	.	TRBV29-1	TRBJ2-5	12
CASKGDFEEKLFF	TGTGCCAGTAAGGGGGATTTCGAGGAAAAACTGTTTTTT	.	.	TRBV2	TRBJ1-4	13
CASRPEAAYEQYF	TGTGCCAGTAGGCCCGAGGCGGCCTACGAGCAGTACTTC	.	.	TRBV19	TRBJ2-7	13
CASSTDTYEQYF	TGTGCCAGTAGTACGGACACCTACGAGCAGTACTTC	.	.	TRBV19	TRBJ2-7	12
CSARARSEAFF	TGCAGTGCTAGAGCTCGGAGTGAAGCTTTCTTT	.	.	TRBV20-1	TRBJ1-1	11
CASSLTGGGSPLHF	TGTGCCAGCAGTTTGACAGGGGGCGGTTCACCCCTCCACTTT	TRBD1	.	TRBV6-5	TRBJ1-6	14
CASSEGAESYEQYF	TGTGCCAGCAGTGAAGGCGCTGAATCCTACGAGCAGTACTTC	.	once	TRBV6-1	TRBJ2-7	14
CASSSLLLYSYEQYF	TGTGCCAGCAGTTCGTTACTACTCTACTCCTACGAGCAGTACTTC	.	.	TRBV27	TRBJ2-7	15
CASSKVGQGGGYTF	TGTGCCAGCAGCAAAGTGGGACAGGGTGGTGGCTACACCTTC	.	.	TRBV21-1	TRBJ1-2	14
CASSILYEQYF	TGTGCCAGCAGTATCCTCTACGAGCAGTACTTC	.	few	TRBV12-3/TRBV12-4	TRBJ2-7	11
CASSQTSREAGTGELFF	TGTGCCAGCAGCCAGACGAGCCGGGAGGCCGGCACCGGGGAGCTGTTTTTT	TRBD2	.	TRBV4-2	TRBJ2-2	17
CASSPGTSGGYEQYF	TGTGCCAGCAGCCCCGGGACTAGCGGGGGGTACGAGCAGTACTTC	TRBD2	.	TRBV7-6	TRBJ2-7	15
CASGPAHGWGEYNEQFF	TGCGCCAGCGGCCCGGCCCATGGGTGGGGGGAGTACAATGAGCAGTTCTTC	.	.	TRBV10-1	TRBJ2-1	17
CASSPTGGHSSEAFF	TGTGCCAGCAGCCCGACAGGGGGACACAGCTCTGAAGCTTTCTTT	TRBD1	.	TRBV7-2	TRBJ1-1	15
CASSFRGNGAFF	TGTGCCAGCAGTTTTAGGGGGAATGGAGCTTTCTTT	.	.	TRBV12-3/TRBV12-4	TRBJ1-1	12
CASSLYRAGNTIYF	TGTGCCAGCAGCTTATACAGGGCTGGAAACACCATATATTTT	.	.	TRBV7-2	TRBJ1-3	14
CASSQVRGEYEQYF	TGCGCCAGCAGCCAAGTCCGGGGGGAGTACGAGCAGTACTTC	TRBD2	.	TRBV4-1	TRBJ2-7	14
CASIFPTLPQGFNEKLFF	TGTGCCAGCATATTCCCGACTCTCCCACAGGGTTTTAATGAAAAACTGTTTTTT	.	.	TRBV27	TRBJ1-4	18
CASTLYTGELFF	TGTGCCAGCACCCTATACACCGGGGAGCTGTTTTTT	.	few	TRBV28	TRBJ2-2	12
CASSGQTTNEKLFF	TGCGCCAGCAGTGGGCAGACAACTAATGAAAAACTGTTTTTT	.	.	TRBV10-1	TRBJ1-4	14
CASSSGQGLNEQFF	TGTGCCAGCAGCTCGGGACAGGGGTTAAATGAGCAGTTCTTC	TRBD1	once	TRBV7-9	TRBJ2-1	14
CASSLVGGTEAFF	TGTGCCAGCAGTTTGGTGGGGGGCACTGAAGCTTTCTTT	.	few	TRBV27	TRBJ1-1	13
CASTGGAGKTQYF	TGTGCCAGCACAGGAGGGGCTGGGAAGACCCAGTACTTC	.	once	TRBV27	TRBJ2-5	13
CASSVFPGGRGNEKLFF	TGCGCCAGCAGCGTATTCCCAGGGGGCCGCGGTAATGAAAAACTGTTTTTT	TRBD1	.	TRBV5-1	TRBJ1-4	17
CASSPLAGPYEQYF	TGTGCCAGCAGCCCACTAGCGGGCCCCTACGAGCAGTACTTC	TRBD2	.	TRBV7-2	TRBJ2-7	14
CASQQRGGEAFF	TGTGCCAGCCAGCAGCGGGGGGGTGAAGCTTTCTTT	.	.	TRBV28	TRBJ1-1	12
CASSIGGGISYEQYF	TGTGCCAGTAGTATAGGGGGCGGAATCTCCTACGAGCAGTACTTC	.	.	TRBV19	TRBJ2-7	15
CASSLVDNEQFF	TGTGCCAGCAGCTTAGTAGATAATGAGCAGTTCTTC	.	.	TRBV11-3	TRBJ2-1	12
CASSLGPAPYEQYF	TGTGCCAGCAGCTTGGGGCCGGCCCCTTACGAGCAGTACTTC	.	.	TRBV7-8	TRBJ2-7	14
CASKPGGLMNTEAFF	TGTGCCAGCAAACCGGGAGGCCTTATGAACACTGAAGCTTTCTTT	.	.	TRBV27	TRBJ1-1	15
CASSAGGPPYEQYF	TGTGCCAGCAGCGCGGGGGGGCCGCCCTACGAGCAGTACTTC	TRBD2	.	TRBV6-5	TRBJ2-7	14
CASRRQGNTGELFF	TGCGCCAGCCGGCGGCAGGGAAACACCGGGGAGCTGTTTTTT	.	.	TRBV5-1	TRBJ2-2	14
CASSRTPGSDNSPLHF	TGTGCCAGCAGCCGAACTCCGGGTTCCGATAATTCACCCCTCCACTTT	.	.	TRBV4-2	TRBJ1-6	16
CASSAGLAGDYWQFF	TGTGCCAGCAGCGCGGGACTAGCGGGGGACTATTGGCAGTTCTTC	TRBD2	.	TRBV5-4	TRBJ2-1	15
CASSSPGQGSETQYF	TGTGCCAGCAGCTCCCCGGGACAGGGGTCAGAGACCCAGTACTTC	TRBD1	.	TRBV7-9	TRBJ2-5	15
CASSTPRGLTNYEQYF	TGTGCCAGCAGCACACCCAGGGGGCTCACCAACTACGAGCAGTACTTC	TRBD1	once	TRBV7-6	TRBJ2-7	16
CASSQPTGGLLKTQYF	TGTGCCAGCAGCCAGCCGACCGGCGGGCTTTTAAAGACCCAGTACTTC	.	once	TRBV3-1/TRBV3-2	TRBJ2-5	16
CASSPVAGGSNEQFF	TGCGCCAGCAGCCCCGTAGCGGGGGGGTCGAATGAGCAGTTCTTC	TRBD2	.	TRBV5-1	TRBJ2-1	15
CAWSEGTGYEQYF	TGTGCCTGGAGCGAAGGGACAGGCTACGAGCAGTACTTC	TRBD1	.	TRBV30	TRBJ2-7	13
CASSLVVGPADTQYF	TGCGCCAGCAGCTTGGTGGTGGGCCCGGCAGATACGCAGTATTTT	.	.	TRBV5-1	TRBJ2-3	15
CASSVAGGLGNEQFF	TGTGCCAGCAGCGTAGCGGGGGGGCTCGGCAATGAGCAGTTCTTC	TRBD2	.	TRBV6-5	TRBJ2-1	15